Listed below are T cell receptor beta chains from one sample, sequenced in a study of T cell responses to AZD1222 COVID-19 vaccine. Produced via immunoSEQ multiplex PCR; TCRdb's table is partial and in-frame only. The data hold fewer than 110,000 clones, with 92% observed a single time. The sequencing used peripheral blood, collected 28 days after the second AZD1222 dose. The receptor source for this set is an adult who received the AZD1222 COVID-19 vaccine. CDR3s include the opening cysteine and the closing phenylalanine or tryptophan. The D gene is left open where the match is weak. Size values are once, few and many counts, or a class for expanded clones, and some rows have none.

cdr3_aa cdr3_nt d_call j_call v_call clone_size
CASSLNAGRDGYTF TGTGCCAGCAGTTTAAATGCAGGGCGGGATGGCTACACCTTC NA TRBJ1-2 TRBV27 NA
CASLAGPYNEQFF TGTGCCAGCCTAGCGGGTCCATACAATGAGCAGTTCTTC TRBD2 TRBJ2-1 TRBV28 NA
CATSRSFGETQYF TGTGCCACCTCGAGATCATTTGGGGAGACCCAGTACTTC NA TRBJ2-5 TRBV19 NA
CASSWTVTNTEAFF TGTGCCAGCAGTTGGACAGTTACGAACACTGAAGCTTTCTTT NA TRBJ1-1 TRBV6-5 NA
CAISRERESTDTQYF TGTGCCATCAGCCGCGAGCGGGAAAGCACAGATACGCAGTATTTT TRBD2 TRBJ2-3 TRBV10-3 once
CASSLSSPGYTF TGTGCCAGCAGCTTATCCAGTCCAGGCTACACCTTC NA TRBJ1-2 TRBV13 many
CASSLRTNTEAFF TGCGCCAGCAGCTTAAGGACCAACACTGAAGCTTTCTTT NA TRBJ1-1 TRBV5-1 NA
CASSWGRSSEKLFF TGTGCCAGCAGCTGGGGACGGTCCTCTGAAAAACTGTTTTTT NA TRBJ1-4 TRBV11-1 once
CASSSGGYTF TGTGCCAGCAGTTCCGGAGGCTACACCTTC NA TRBJ1-2 TRBV12-3/TRBV12-4 NA
CASSPSSSNQPQHF TGTGCCAGCTCACCATCGAGCAGCAATCAGCCCCAGCATTTT NA TRBJ1-5 TRBV18 NA
CASSLAGGYSYEQYF TGTGCCAGCAGCTTAGCGGGGGGGTACTCCTACGAGCAGTACTTC TRBD2 TRBJ2-7 TRBV7-9 NA
CASSRPGGANTGELFF TGTGCCAGCAGTCGACCGGGGGGCGCGAACACCGGGGAGCTGTTTTTT NA TRBJ2-2 TRBV6-6 NA
CASSQQGLAGASRAYNEQFF TGTGCCAGCAGCCAACAGGGACTAGCGGGAGCATCCCGTGCCTACAATGAGCAGTTCTTC TRBD2 TRBJ2-1 TRBV3-1/TRBV3-2 NA
CAWSRRRGTDTQYF TGTGCCTGGAGTAGGCGGAGAGGTACAGATACGCAGTATTTT NA TRBJ2-3 TRBV30 NA
CAWSGGDGVGEQYF TGTGCCTGGAGTGGGGGGGACGGGGTAGGAGAGCAGTACTTC NA TRBJ2-7 TRBV30 NA
CASSLSRGTDTQYF TGTGCCAGCAGTTTATCGAGGGGCACAGATACGCAGTATTTT NA TRBJ2-3 TRBV27 NA
CASSLDSPRDTIYF TGTGCCAGCAGCTTAGACTCCCCCAGAGACACCATATATTTT NA TRBJ1-3 TRBV7-9 NA
CASRDQATEAFF TGTGCCAGCCGGGACCAAGCGACTGAAGCTTTCTTT NA TRBJ1-1 TRBV28 few
CASSLVGTFLTEAFF TGTGCCAGCAGCTTAGTAGGGACATTTTTAACTGAAGCTTTCTTT NA TRBJ1-1 TRBV7-9 NA
CASSEGEGGNTIYF TGTGCCAGCAGTGAAGGGGAAGGTGGAAACACCATATATTTT NA TRBJ1-3 TRBV6-1 many
CASSLGTGDYSNQPQHF TGTGCCAGCAGCTTAGGGACAGGGGATTATAGCAATCAGCCCCAGCATTTT TRBD1 TRBJ1-5 TRBV11-2 once
CASSQGEAAIEKLFF TGCGCCAGCAGCCAAGGAGAGGCAGCAATCGAAAAACTGTTTTTT NA TRBJ1-4 TRBV4-1 NA
CASWGGYGSPLHF TGTGCCAGTTGGGGCGGGTACGGTTCACCCCTCCACTTT NA TRBJ1-6 TRBV6-5 once
CASSLAGFSDNEQFF TGTGCCAGCAGCTTAGCGGGGTTCTCCGACAATGAGCAGTTCTTC NA TRBJ2-1 TRBV7-3 once
CASSIRVEYGYTF TGTGCCAGTAGTATCAGGGTGGAATATGGCTACACCTTC NA TRBJ1-2 TRBV19 NA
CASSLNTEAFF TGTGCCAGCAGCCTAAACACTGAAGCTTTCTTT NA TRBJ1-1 TRBV5-5 NA
CASSDRDLRDEQYF TGTGCCAGCAGCGACCGGGACCTAAGAGACGAGCAGTACTTC NA TRBJ2-7 TRBV5-8 NA
CASSQDSGVDNQPQHF TGCGCCAGCAGCCAAGACTCAGGGGTGGACAATCAGCCCCAGCATTTT NA TRBJ1-5 TRBV4-1 few
CASSGSGLTTDTQYF TGTGCCAGCAGTGGTTCGGGACTAACCACAGATACGCAGTATTTT TRBD2 TRBJ2-3 TRBV6-2/TRBV6-3 NA
CATSDLDSYNTGELFF TGTGCCACCAGTGATTTGGACAGCTACAACACCGGGGAGCTGTTTTTT NA TRBJ2-2 TRBV24-1 NA
CASSVGGPRSSYNEQFF TGTGCCAGCAGCGTAGGTGGACCCCGGAGCTCCTACAATGAGCAGTTCTTC NA TRBJ2-1 TRBV9 NA
CASSLASSSSTDTQYF TGTGCCAGCAGCTTAGCGTCGTCCTCTAGCACAGATACGCAGTATTTT NA TRBJ2-3 TRBV7-9 NA
CASSQNADSSNYGYTF TGCGCCAGCAGCCAAAACGCGGACAGTTCTAACTATGGCTACACCTTC NA TRBJ1-2 TRBV4-3 NA
CAISGGDLETGELFF TGTGCCATCAGTGGAGGGGATCTGGAAACCGGGGAGCTGTTTTTT NA TRBJ2-2 TRBV10-3 NA
CASRLGYEAFF TGTGCCAGCAGGCTCGGATATGAAGCTTTCTTT NA TRBJ1-1 TRBV28 NA
CATSERQTSGATDTQYF TGTGCCACCAGTGAGCGACAGACTAGCGGGGCGACAGATACGCAGTATTTT TRBD2 TRBJ2-3 TRBV24-1 NA
CASSVRTTGELFF TGTGCCAGCAGCGTAAGGACGACAGGGGAGCTGTTTTTT NA TRBJ2-2 TRBV9 once
CASLGNTGELFF TGTGCCAGTCTTGGTAACACCGGGGAGCTGTTTTTT NA TRBJ2-2 TRBV19 NA
CSATGLPDEQYF TGCAGCGCGACAGGGTTACCCGACGAGCAGTACTTC TRBD1 TRBJ2-7 TRBV29-1 NA
CASRRDRAGETQYF TGTGCCAGCAGACGTGACAGGGCCGGAGAGACCCAGTACTTC TRBD1 TRBJ2-5 TRBV6-5 NA
CASSLSDYEQYF TGCGCCAGCAGCTTGAGTGACTACGAGCAGTACTTC NA TRBJ2-7 TRBV5-1 NA